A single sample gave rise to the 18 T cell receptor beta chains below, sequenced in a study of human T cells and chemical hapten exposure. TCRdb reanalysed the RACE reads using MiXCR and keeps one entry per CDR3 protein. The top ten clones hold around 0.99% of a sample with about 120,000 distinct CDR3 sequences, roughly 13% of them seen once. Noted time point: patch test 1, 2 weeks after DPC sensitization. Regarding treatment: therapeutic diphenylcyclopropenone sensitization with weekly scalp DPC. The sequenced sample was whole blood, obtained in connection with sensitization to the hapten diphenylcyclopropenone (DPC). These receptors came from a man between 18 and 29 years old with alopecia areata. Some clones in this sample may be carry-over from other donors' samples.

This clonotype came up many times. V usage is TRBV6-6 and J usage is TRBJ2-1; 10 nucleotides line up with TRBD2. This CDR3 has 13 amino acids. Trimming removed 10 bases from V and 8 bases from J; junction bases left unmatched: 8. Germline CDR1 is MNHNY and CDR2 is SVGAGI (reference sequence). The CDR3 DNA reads TGTGCCACAAACAGCGGGGGGGCTTATGAGCAGTTCTTC. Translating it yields CATNSGGAYEQFF.

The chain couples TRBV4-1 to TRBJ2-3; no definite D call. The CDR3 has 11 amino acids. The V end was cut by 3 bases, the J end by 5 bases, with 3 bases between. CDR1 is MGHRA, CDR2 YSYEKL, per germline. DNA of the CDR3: TGCGCCAGCAGCCAGGAAGATACGCAGTATTTT. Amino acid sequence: CASSQEDTQYF.

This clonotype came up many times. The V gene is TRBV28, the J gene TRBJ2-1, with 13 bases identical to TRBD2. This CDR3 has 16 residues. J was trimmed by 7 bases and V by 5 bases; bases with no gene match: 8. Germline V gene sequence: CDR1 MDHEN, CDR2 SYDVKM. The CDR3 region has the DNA TGTGCCAGCAGTCCCCGCCGGACTAGCGGGGGAAATGAGCAGTTCTTC. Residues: CASSPRRTSGGNEQFF.

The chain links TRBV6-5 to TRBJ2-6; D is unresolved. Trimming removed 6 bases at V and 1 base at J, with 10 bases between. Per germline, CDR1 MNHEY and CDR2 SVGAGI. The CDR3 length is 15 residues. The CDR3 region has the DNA TGTGCCAGCAGCTATGGACGGTCTGGGGCCAACGTCCTGACTTTC. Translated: CASSYGRSGANVLTF.

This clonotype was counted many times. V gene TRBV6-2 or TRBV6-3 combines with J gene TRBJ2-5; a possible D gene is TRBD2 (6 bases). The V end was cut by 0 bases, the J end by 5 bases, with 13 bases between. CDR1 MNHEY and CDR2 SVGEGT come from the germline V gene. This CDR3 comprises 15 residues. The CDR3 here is CASSYSIGSRETQYF. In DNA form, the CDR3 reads TGTGCCAGCAGTTACTCGATCGGGAGCCGGGAGACCCAGTACTTC.

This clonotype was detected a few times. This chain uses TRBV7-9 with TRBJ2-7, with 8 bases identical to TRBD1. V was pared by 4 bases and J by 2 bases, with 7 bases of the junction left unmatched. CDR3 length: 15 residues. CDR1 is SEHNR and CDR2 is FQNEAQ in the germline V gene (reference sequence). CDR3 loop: CASSSDRQGTYEQYF. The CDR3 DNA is TGTGCCAGCAGCTCCGATAGACAGGGGACCTACGAGCAGTACTTC. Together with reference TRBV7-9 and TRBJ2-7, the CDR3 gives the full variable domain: DTGVSQNPRHKITKRGQNVTFRCDPISEHNRLYWYRQTLGQGPEFLTYFQNEAQLEKSRLLSDRFSAERPKGSFSTLEIQRTEQGDSAMYLCASSSDRQGTYEQYFGPGTRLTVT.

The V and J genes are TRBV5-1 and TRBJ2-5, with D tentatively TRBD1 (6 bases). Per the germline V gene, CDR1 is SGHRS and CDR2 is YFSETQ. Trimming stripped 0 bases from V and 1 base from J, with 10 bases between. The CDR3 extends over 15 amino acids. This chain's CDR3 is CASSLATGIQETQYF. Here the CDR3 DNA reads TGCGCCAGCAGCTTGGCTACAGGGATCCAAGAGACCCAGTACTTC.

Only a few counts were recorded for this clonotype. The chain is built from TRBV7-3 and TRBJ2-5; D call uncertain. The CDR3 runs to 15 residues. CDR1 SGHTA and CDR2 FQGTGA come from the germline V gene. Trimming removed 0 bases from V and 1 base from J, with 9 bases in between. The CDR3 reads CASSLTSVGQETQYF. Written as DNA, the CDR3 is TGTGCCAGCAGCTTAACTTCCGTTGGCCAAGAGACCCAGTACTTC.

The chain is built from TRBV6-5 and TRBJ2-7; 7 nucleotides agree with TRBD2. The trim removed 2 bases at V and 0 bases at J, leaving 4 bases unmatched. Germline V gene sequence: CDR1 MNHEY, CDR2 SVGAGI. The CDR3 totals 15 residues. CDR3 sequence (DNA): TGTGCCAGCAGTTACGGTACTAGCGCCTCCTACGAGCAGTACTTC. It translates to CASSYGTSASYEQYF.

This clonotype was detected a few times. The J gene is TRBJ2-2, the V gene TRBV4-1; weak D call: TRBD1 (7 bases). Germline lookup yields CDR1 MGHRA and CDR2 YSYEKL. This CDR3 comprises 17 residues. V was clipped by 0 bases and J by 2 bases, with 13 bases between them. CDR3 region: CASSQEGGTENTGELFF. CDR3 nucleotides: TGCGCCAGCAGCCAAGAGGGCGGGACAGAAAACACCGGGGAGCTGTTTTTT.

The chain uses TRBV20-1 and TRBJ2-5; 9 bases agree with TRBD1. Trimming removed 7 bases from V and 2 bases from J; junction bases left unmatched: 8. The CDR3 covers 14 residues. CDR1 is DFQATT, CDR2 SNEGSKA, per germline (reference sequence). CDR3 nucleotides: TGCAGTGTTGACGGACAGGGGTGGCAAGAGACCCAGTACTTC. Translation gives CSVDGQGWQETQYF.

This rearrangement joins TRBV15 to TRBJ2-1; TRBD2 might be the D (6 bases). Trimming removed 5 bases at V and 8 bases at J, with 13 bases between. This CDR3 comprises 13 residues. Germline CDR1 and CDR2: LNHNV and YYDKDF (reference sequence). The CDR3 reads CATSPRGFHEQFF. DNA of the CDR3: TGTGCCACCAGCCCCCGGGGGTTCCATGAGCAGTTCTTC.

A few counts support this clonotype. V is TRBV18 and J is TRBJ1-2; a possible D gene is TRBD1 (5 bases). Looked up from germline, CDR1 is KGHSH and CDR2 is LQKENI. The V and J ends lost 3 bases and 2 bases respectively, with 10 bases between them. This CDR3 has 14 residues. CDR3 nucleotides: TGTGCCAGCTCACCGATGACAGAGAACTATGGCTACACCTTC. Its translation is CASSPMTENYGYTF.

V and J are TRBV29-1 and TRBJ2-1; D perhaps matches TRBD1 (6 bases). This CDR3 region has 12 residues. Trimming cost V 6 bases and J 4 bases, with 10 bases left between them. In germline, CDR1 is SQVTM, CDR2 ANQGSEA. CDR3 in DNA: TGCAGCGTAGACAGGAGTTACAATGAGCAGTTCTTC. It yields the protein CSVDRSYNEQFF.

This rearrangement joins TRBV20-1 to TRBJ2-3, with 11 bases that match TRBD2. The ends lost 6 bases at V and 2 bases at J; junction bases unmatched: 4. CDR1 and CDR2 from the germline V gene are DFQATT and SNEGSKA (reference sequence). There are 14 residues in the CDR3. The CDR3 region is CSALAGGDTDTQYF. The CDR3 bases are TGCAGTGCATTAGCGGGGGGGGACACAGATACGCAGTATTTT.

CDR3 nucleotide sequence: TGTGCCAGCAGCCTACCCGTCGGGGGCACAGATACGCAGTATTTT. Its translation is CASSLPVGGTDTQYF. The chain joins TRBV7-3 to TRBJ2-3, with D maybe TRBD2 (5 bases). CDR1 is SGHTA, CDR2 FQGTGA, per germline. Trimming stripped 5 bases from V and 1 base from J, with 13 bases between. CDR3 size: 15 residues.

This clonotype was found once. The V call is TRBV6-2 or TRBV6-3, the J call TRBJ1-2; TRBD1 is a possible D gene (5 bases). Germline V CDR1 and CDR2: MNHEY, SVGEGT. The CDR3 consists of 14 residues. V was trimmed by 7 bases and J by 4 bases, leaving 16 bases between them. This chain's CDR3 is CASNPSRVLYGYTF. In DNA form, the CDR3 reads TGTGCCAGCAACCCGAGCAGGGTCCTCTATGGCTACACCTTC.

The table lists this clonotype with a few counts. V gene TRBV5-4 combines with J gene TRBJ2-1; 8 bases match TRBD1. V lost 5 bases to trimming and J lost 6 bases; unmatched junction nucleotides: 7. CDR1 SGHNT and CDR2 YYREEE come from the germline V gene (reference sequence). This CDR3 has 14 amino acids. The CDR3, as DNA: TGTGCCAGCAGTCAAGACAGGGGATCCAATGAGCAGTTCTTC. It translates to CASSQDRGSNEQFF. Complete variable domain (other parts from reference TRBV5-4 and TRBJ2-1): ETGVTQSPTHLIKTRGQQVTLRCSSQSGHNTVSWYQQALGQGPQFIFQYYREEENGRGNFPPRFSGLQFPNYSSELNVNALELDDSALYLCASSQDRGSNEQFFGPGTRLTVL.